Shown below are 6 T cell receptor beta chains from a single sample sequenced in a study of blood T cells in healthy people across ages. Then a second PCR, running roughly 7 to 11 cycles, was carried out with a sample-barcoded 5' primer and a J-beta primer mix. MiXCR was run by TCRdb on the 5' RACE reads, yielding one entry per CDR3 protein. Of over a million distinct CDR3 sequences in the sample, roughly 43% are singletons; the top ten hold approximately 4.1%. Sequencing input: blood. These receptors all stem from a woman aged 18-30 years in good health.

The chain is built from TRBV6-6 and TRBJ2-1; possibly TRBD2 for D (5 bases). Germline V CDR1 and CDR2: MNHNY, SVGAGI (reference sequence). This CDR3 spans 15 amino acids. V was pared by 2 bases and J by 8 bases, with 16 bases between. CDR3 region: CASSYPAEGWYEQFF. In nucleotides, the CDR3 is TGTGCCAGCAGTTACCCCGCAGAGGGTTGGTATGAGCAGTTCTTC.

V is TRBV24-1 and J is TRBJ2-2, with 8 nucleotides matching TRBD1. The CDR3 length is 18 residues. J was trimmed by 5 bases and V by 3 bases; bases with no gene match: 13. Per germline, CDR1 KGHDR and CDR2 SFDVKD. The CDR3: CATSDPSPGQADTGELFF. Here the CDR3 DNA reads TGTGCCACCAGTGATCCTTCTCCGGGACAGGCGGATACCGGGGAGCTGTTTTTT.

The CDR3 nucleotides read TGTGCCAGCAGTGAAGTGGGCAGTTCGACTTCCTACGAGCAGTACTTC. Encoded protein: CASSEVGSSTSYEQYF. This rearrangement joins TRBV6-1 to TRBJ2-7, with D uncertain. Germline CDR1 is MNHNS and CDR2 is SASEGT. CDR3 length: 16 residues. Trimming stripped 1 base from V and 1 base from J, with 14 bases between.

This clonotype was recorded once. The chain combines TRBV9 with TRBJ2-5; no clear D gene. Trimming shortened V by 4 bases and J by 1 base, and 14 bases separated the two germline ends. The CDR3 has 15 residues. Per germline, CDR1 SGDLS and CDR2 YYNGEE. CDR3 residues: CASSIRGTGQETQYF. DNA for the CDR3: TGTGCCAGCAGCATCAGAGGAACGGGCCAAGAGACCCAGTACTTC.

Points on this clonotype: A clone one base away is much larger, so this may be a read error. V is TRBV15 and J is TRBJ1-5; D is uncertain. Trimming pared 1 base from V and 0 bases from J, leaving 1 base between. Per the germline V gene, CDR1 is LNHNV and CDR2 is YYDKDF (reference sequence). The CDR3 sequence is 13 residues long. CDR3 in amino acids: CATSRGSNQPQHF. For the CDR3, the DNA is TGTGCCACCAGCAGAGGTAGCAATCAGCCCCAGCATTTT.

This clonotype was counted many times. At one end, the junction sequence differs from germline, possibly due to a read error. This rearrangement joins TRBV5-1 to TRBJ1-4; the D gene is possibly TRBD1 (5 bases). Germline CDR1 SGHRS, CDR2 YFSETQ. The CDR3 consists of 14 residues. The CDR3 bases are TGTGCCAGCACCACAGGTCAGGGAGGTGAAAAACTGTTTTTT. This encodes CASTTGQGGEKLFF.